The TCR beta chain under discussion was sequenced for a study of blood T cell repertoires in COVID-19. Germline-derived CDR1 and CDR2 are GTSNPN and SVGIG (reference sequence). This CDR3 contains 13 residues. Between the trimmed V and J ends, which lost 4 bases and 7 bases, there was a span of 14 bases. The method was immunoSEQ multiplex PCR; TCRdb's version includes in-frame clones alone and lacks a portion of them. The data show 250,000 or so clones, with about 88% seen just once and about 5.2% held by the top ten. The chain has TRBV30 and TRBJ2-1; D remains ambiguous. The sequenced sample consisted of peripheral blood. The source of this sequence is a woman aged 55 to 70 with COVID-19, enrolled during active disease. The CDR3 DNA is TGTGCCTGGAATCGGGTCGGCTGGAATGAGCAGTTCTTC. Its translation is CAWNRVGWNEQFF.